This T cell receptor beta chain was captured by sequencing in a study of T cell changes during pregnancy in multiple sclerosis. Some clones are missing from TCRdb's copy, which holds only in-frame ones; the method was immunoSEQ multiplex PCR. The sample carries some 44,000 clones, around 90% recorded once. This CDR3 is 15 amino acids long. CDR1 and CDR2 from the germline V gene are SGHTS and YDEGEE. V shed 3 bases and J 5 bases; nucleotides not matched to a gene: 9. The receptor was derived from a female donor with multiple sclerosis, enrolled in a pregnancy study. Here the sequenced sample was CD4+ T cells from peripheral blood mononuclear cells, taken before pregnancy. The chain joins TRBV5-8 to TRBJ2-3, with 7 bases matching TRBD1. The CDR3: CASSSGGRVGDTQYF. The CDR3 nucleotides read TGTGCCAGCAGCTCAGGGGGAAGGGTAGGAGATACGCAGTATTTT.